The subject of this entry is one TCR beta chain. This clonotype was detected a few times. This clone's antigen is unknown. Base qualities are not provided; no much larger clone lies one nucleotide away. To prepare the library, 5' RACE was applied. Data came from an Illumina HiSeq 2500. A second PCR of roughly 6 to 12 cycles was performed with a sample-barcoded 5' primer and a J-beta primer mix. Each TCR beta cDNA molecule received a unique molecular identifier from a template-switch 5' adaptor carrying 12 random nucleotides. Each sample yielded at least 2.5 million CDR3-containing paired-end reads. First-strand cDNA was synthesized from all RNA with the Mint cDNA synthesis kit, primed by a TRBC-specific oligonucleotide. Following uracil-DNA glycosylase treatment, a first 18-cycle PCR with universal primers M1SS and BC2_uni_R was performed on all cDNA. Per the authors' processing: For normalization, 1 million high-quality reads, each with a distinct molecular identifier, were randomly selected from each sample. Reads with shared molecular identifiers were discarded instead of being binned into consensus sequences. MiTCR, with a Q25 quality threshold and the strictest error-elimination algorithm, was used for CDR3 identification, clonotype clustering and error correction. A nonparametric unseen species model with Euler transformation was used to estimate a lower bound on total TCR beta diversity. TCRdb passed the public sequencing reads through fastp at Q25 and MiXCR, retaining productive beta sequences. Rows with one shared CDR3 protein collapse into an entry with the most common genes and DNA. The V and J calls, along with clone size, are taken from TCRdb and not from the paper's own processing. This sample gives approximately 960,000 distinct CDR3 sequences in total; just under 30% of them show up just once. The top ten clonotypes cover more than 8.5% of the sample.

V is pared back by 2 bases and J by 0 bases, with 6 bases lying between the germline termini. According to the germline V gene, CDR1 reads SGDLS and CDR2 reads YYNGEE. The CDR3 runs 15 residues from the cysteine to the phenylalanine. Left in the record is the CDR3 DNA by itself, 45 bases read in frame from the first base. This entry belongs to a study of blood T cells in healthy people across ages (dated by TCRdb to between 2014 and 2017). At the level of the whole study: In model experiments, template switching captured about one uniquely barcoded TCR beta cDNA molecule for every two T cells. To track age-related changes in TCR beta repertoire diversity, the study relied on deep sequencing normalized with unique cDNA molecular identifiers. The donors were divided into four age groups: young (average around 15 years), middle-aged (about 39), aged (about 61) and long-lived (nearly 85). The study analyzed two additional independent replicas of 1 million unique cDNA reads from the same blood draw for two donors, one aged 18 to 30 and one aged 80 or older. Paper-wide results and their limitations: Because the CMV infection status of the donors was unknown, age-related changes in expanded clonotypes may potentially have been confounded. There was a strong correlation between observed TCR beta diversity and the percentage of naive T cells measured by flow cytometry. Estimates of total diversity based on one million sequenced T cells were regarded as lower bounds and as underestimates. Because profiling used bulk unsorted PBMCs, naive and antigen-experienced compartments could not be compared conclusively. As age increased, observed TCR beta diversity per million T cells dropped in a roughly linear way, and a significant reduction was already evident by age roughly 36. Compared with the aged group, more naive CD4+ T cells, fewer expanded clones and increased TCR diversity were shown by the long-lived group, suggesting age selection.

Donors were a few dozen systemically healthy Caucasian individuals from Russia aged roughly 6 to 100 years. Approximately 11 milliliters of peripheral blood were drawn from each donor into EDTA-treated Vacutainer tubes. Ficoll-Paque density-gradient centrifugation was used to isolate PBMCs, with at least 6 million obtained per sample. Trizol reagent was used to extract total RNA from the PBMCs, yielding at least 6 micrograms per sample. Naive CD45RAhigh/CD27high T cell percentages were measured by flow cytometry on a PBMC aliquot from every donor. This sample also appeared in a second study, on T cells of mothers and their children. From that second study: The donors were nine systemically healthy Caucasian individuals, made up of three mothers and their six children. cDNA synthesis used all of the extracted RNA, with around 1.4 ug of RNA in each 15 ul reaction. In the second PCR, the M1S primer added sample barcodes and 2-4 random nucleotides. More than 8 million TCR beta CDR3 reads were obtained from each mother, and some 3.3 million reads were obtained from each child. Thymic selection similarly shapes TCR recombination output in related and unrelated pairs, with minor effect from inherited differences. Normalized repertoire overlap was always found to be slightly, but never significantly, higher in related mother-child pairs than in unrelated mother-child pairs. With a sensitivity of approximately 96 clones per million clonotypes, no persistent microchimeric T cell clones were detected. In the study, deep NGS was used to compare the TCR beta repertoires of mothers and children, and features distinguishing related mother-child pairs from unrelated individuals were sought. The mean age was roughly 40 +/- 4 years for the mothers and around 10 +/- 4 years for the children. Libraries were sequenced on Illumina HiSeq 2000 with 100+100 nt paired-end reads after adapter ligation with NEBNext reagents. Mother and child libraries were prepared a month apart and sequenced in separate runs to prevent cross-contamination. Each donor had between about 450,000 and 2,100,000 distinct TCR beta clonotypes identified. Naive TCR beta clonotypes were estimated from low-frequency clonotypes matched to each donor's FACS-determined naive share, without sorting.

This clonotype was sampled from a woman in her forties in good health. Sequencing input: blood. Recombination joined TRBV9 with TRBJ2-6, with no D gene named confidently. The CDR3 region reads CASSVWASGANVLTF. At the DNA level, the sequence is TGTGCCAGCAGCGTCTGGGCCTCTGGGGCCAACGTCCTGACTTTC. Supplemented by the reference TRBV9 and TRBJ2-6 proteins around the CDR3, the complete variable domain is DSGVTQTPKHLITATGQRVTLRCSPRSGDLSVYWYQQSLDQGLQFLIQYYNGEERAKGNILERFSAQQFPDLHSELNLSSLELGDSALYFCASSVWASGANVLTFGAGSRLTVL.